These T cell receptor beta chains were read from a single sample in a study of blood T cell repertoires in COVID-19. The method was immunoSEQ multiplex PCR; TCRdb's version includes in-frame clones alone and lacks a portion of them. Among about 230,000 clones, 81% were seen once, and the ten largest hold approximately 8%. Input material: peripheral blood. Every receptor here comes from a woman of 80 years or more with acute or convalescent COVID-19. The conserved cysteine and the conserved F or W are not part of the CDR3 here. Fields, in order: V gene, CDR3 length, J gene, CDR3 protein.

TRBV19	12	TRBJ2-1	ASSIASSVYEQF
TRBV11-2	13	TRBJ1-5	ASSLRGDSNQPQH
TRBV2	14	TRBJ2-6	ASKLGGFSGANVLT
TRBV5-4	11	TRBJ1-2	ASSLSGAAGYT
TRBV23-1	18	TRBJ2-7	ASSQSFSSLMGRDNYEQY
TRBV19	11	TRBJ2-5	ASSIHGRETQY
TRBV7-8	15	TRBJ2-7	ASSRVTPGQTTYEQY
TRBV6-1	13	TRBJ2-7	ASSESGGSFYEQY
TRBV7-2	13	TRBJ1-3	ASSIVRSSGNTIY
TRBV11-2	13	TRBJ1-6	ASSSQGAGNSPLH
TRBV7-9	12	TRBJ1-2	ASSLTGANYGYT
TRBV24-1	14	TRBJ1-5	ATSDGKTGSEQPQH
TRBV6-6	14	TRBJ2-5	ASSQTSGGSQETQY
TRBV7-3	13	TRBJ2-1	ASSLGGGPNNEQF
TRBV7-9	14	TRBJ2-1	ASSLVPGGPGNEQF
TRBV5-1	12	TRBJ1-3	ASSLPGDGNTIY
TRBV28	13	TRBJ2-1	ASRNSGDYYNEQF
TRBV6-5	13	TRBJ2-5	ASRETEWFQETQY
TRBV11-3	18	TRBJ2-2	ASSPRARAAGALNTGELF
TRBV18	16	TRBJ2-2	ASSPLPSSVANTGELF
TRBV24-1	12	TRBJ2-1	ATSDLSLGNEQF
TRBV5-5	14	TRBJ2-3	ASSLDGGLGTDTQY
TRBV2	17	TRBJ2-1	ASSSFRYGGGRSYNEQF
TRBV7-9	14	TRBJ1-6	ASSNDPPRGSSPLH
TRBV6-5	11	TRBJ1-1	ASSRTVNTEAF
TRBV20-1	10	TRBJ1-5	SASSSGQPQH
TRBV7-2	12	TRBJ2-2	ASSLVRGPGELF
TRBV5-5	12	TRBJ1-5	ASSLAGFNQPQH
TRBV2	12	TRBJ2-3	ASSDGGGTDTQY
TRBV29-1	12	TRBJ2-7	SVAGHFDTYEQY
TRBV3-1/TRBV3-2	11	TRBJ2-7	ASSRDRGYEQY
TRBV15	14	TRBJ2-5	ATSRGLAGDQETQY
TRBV5-4	13	TRBJ2-3	ASSPGQGNTDTQY
TRBV10-3	14	TRBJ1-2	AISESTGGNSNGYT
TRBV20-1	13	TRBJ2-3	SASAREGSTDTQY
TRBV5-1	12	TRBJ1-3	ASSLGGVGNTIY
TRBV6-1	15	TRBJ2-2	ASSELRTGLNTGELF
TRBV5-1	14	TRBJ1-1	ASSLTGAPGNTEAF
TRBV9	14	TRBJ2-1	ASSVSSGTGYNEQF
TRBV19	13	TRBJ1-4	ASRQGQGINEKLF
TRBV29-1	13	TRBJ1-1	SVATGTGGSTEAF
TRBV9	13	TRBJ2-5	ASSVGGGLSGTQY
TRBV4-1	13	TRBJ2-2	ASSQDRRGTGELF
TRBV3-1/TRBV3-2	13	TRBJ2-5	ASSQGAGPQETQY
TRBV5-1	12	TRBJ1-2	ASSPREVSYGYT
TRBV12-3/TRBV12-4	11	TRBJ1-1	ASSVTGNTEAF
TRBV6-5	9	TRBJ2-5	ASRSGETQY
TRBV7-8	12	TRBJ1-1	ASSFTGGNTEAF
TRBV5-6	10	TRBJ2-1	ASTKLAGQQF
TRBV11-3	11	TRBJ1-1	ASSARHNTEAF
TRBV15	13	TRBJ1-5	ATSSRDSRNQPQH
TRBV9	11	TRBJ2-7	ASSVQGMGEQY
TRBV28	11	TRBJ2-7	ASSRLAVIEQY
TRBV7-9	16	TRBJ1-5	ASSHGTGFIGLNQPQH
TRBV21-1	14	TRBJ1-4	ASRPPGLVTNEKLF
TRBV10-3	12	TRBJ1-1	AIRTNTPNTEAF
TRBV30	14	TRBJ1-5	AWSGTADCSNQPQH
TRBV5-1	13	TRBJ2-3	ASSTSGGPTDTQY
TRBV6-5	13	TRBJ2-1	ASLPGTSGAREQF